The 3 T cell receptor beta chains below were found in one sample sequenced in a study of a mutant IDH1 vaccine in newly diagnosed glioma. These receptors are not linked to any known antigen. Time point indicated: week 23, last vaccination. The study gave 300 ug of mutant IDH1 20-mer peptide per vaccine dose, with topical imiquimod. Repertoires were generated with immunoSEQ multiplex PCR, while TCRdb's copy carries only in-frame clones and drops some. The table lists 40,000 to 50,000 clones, over 70% of them singletons. Sequenced material: PBMCs, taken from a glioma patient whose treatment included an IDH1 peptide vaccine. These receptor sequences come from a woman between 40 and 55 years old with glioma. Some clones in this sample may be carry-over from other donors' samples.

The chain combines TRBV13 with TRBJ1-6; D may be TRBD1 (5 bases). Trimming shortened V by 4 bases and J by 5 bases, and 15 bases separated the two germline ends. The germline gives CDR1 PRHDT, CDR2 FYEKMQ (reference sequence). The CDR3 contains 16 residues. DNA for the CDR3: TGTGCCAGCAGCTCCGAGCCGGGACCCGATAATTCACCCCTCCACTTT. This codes for CASSSEPGPDNSPLHF.

The chain has TRBV30 and TRBJ2-7; D might be TRBD2 (6 bases). V was shortened by 1 base and J by 5 bases, with 12 bases between the two germline ends. This CDR3 has 13 residues. The germline gives CDR1 GTSNPN, CDR2 SVGIG (reference sequence). The CDR3 DNA follows: TGTGCCTGGAGTGGGGGGGTTCGGAACGAGCAGTACTTC. Its translation: CAWSGGVRNEQYF.

The chain recombines TRBV5-1 with TRBJ2-1, with TRBD1 matching over 9 bases. Trimming removed 3 bases from V and 8 bases from J; junction bases left unmatched: 12. This CDR3 comprises 16 residues. Germline V gives CDR1 SGHRS, CDR2 YFSETQ. The CDR3 is CASSYSAGTGRDEQFF. CDR3 DNA: TGCGCCAGCAGCTACTCTGCCGGGACAGGGCGGGATGAGCAGTTCTTC.